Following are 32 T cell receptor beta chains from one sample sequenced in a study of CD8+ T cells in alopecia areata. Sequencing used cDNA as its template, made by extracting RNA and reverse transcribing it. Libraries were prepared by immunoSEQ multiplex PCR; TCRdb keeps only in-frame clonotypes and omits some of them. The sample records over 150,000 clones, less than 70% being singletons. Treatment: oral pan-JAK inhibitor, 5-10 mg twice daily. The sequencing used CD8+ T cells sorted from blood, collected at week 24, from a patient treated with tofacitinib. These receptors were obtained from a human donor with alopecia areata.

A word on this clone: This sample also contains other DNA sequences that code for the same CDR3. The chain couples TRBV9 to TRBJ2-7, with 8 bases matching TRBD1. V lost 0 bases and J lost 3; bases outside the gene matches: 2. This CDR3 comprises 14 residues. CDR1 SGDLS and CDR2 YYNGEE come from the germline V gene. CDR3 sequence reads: CASSVGDRGYEQYF. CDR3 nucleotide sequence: TGTGCCAGCAGCGTAGGCGACAGGGGCTACGAGCAGTACTTC.

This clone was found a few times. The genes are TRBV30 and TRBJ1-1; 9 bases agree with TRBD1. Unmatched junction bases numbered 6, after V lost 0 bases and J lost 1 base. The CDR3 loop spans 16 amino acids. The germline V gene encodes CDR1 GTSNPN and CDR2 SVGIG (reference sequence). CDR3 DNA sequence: TGTGCCTGGAGTGTAGAATGGGACAGGGAGAACACTGAAGCTTTCTTT. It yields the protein CAWSVEWDRENTEAFF.

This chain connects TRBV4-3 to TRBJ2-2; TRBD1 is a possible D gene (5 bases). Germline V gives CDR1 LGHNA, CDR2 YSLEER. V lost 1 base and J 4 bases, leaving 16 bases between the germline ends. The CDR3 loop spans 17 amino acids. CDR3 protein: CASSQVPTDEGTGELFF. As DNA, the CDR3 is TGCGCCAGCAGCCAAGTCCCGACAGATGAAGGCACCGGGGAGCTGTTTTTT.

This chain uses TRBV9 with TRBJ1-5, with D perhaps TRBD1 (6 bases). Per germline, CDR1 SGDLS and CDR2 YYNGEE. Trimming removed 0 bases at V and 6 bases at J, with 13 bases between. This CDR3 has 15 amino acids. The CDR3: CASSVDGQSAQPQHF. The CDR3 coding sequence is TGTGCCAGCAGCGTAGATGGACAGTCGGCTCAGCCCCAGCATTTT.

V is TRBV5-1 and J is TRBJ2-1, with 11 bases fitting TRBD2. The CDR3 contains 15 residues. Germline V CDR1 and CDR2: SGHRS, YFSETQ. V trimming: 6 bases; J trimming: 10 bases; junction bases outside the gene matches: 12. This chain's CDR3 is CASTHSGGAGSEQFF. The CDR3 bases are TGCGCCAGCACGCATAGCGGGGGGGCCGGTAGCGAGCAGTTCTTC. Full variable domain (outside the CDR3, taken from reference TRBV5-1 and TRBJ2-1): KAGVTQTPRYLIKTRGQQVTLSCSPISGHRSVSWYQQTPGQGLQFLFEYFSETQRNKGNFPGRFSGRQFSNSRSEMNVSTLELGDSALYLCASTHSGGAGSEQFFGPGTRLTVL.

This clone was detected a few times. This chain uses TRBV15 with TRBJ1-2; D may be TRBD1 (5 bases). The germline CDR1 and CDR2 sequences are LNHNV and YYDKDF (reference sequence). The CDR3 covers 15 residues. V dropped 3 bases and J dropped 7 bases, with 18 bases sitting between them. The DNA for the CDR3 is TGTGCCACCAGCAGTGGGGTTGGGGCCAGTGGTGGCTACACCTTC. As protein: CATSSGVGASGGYTF.

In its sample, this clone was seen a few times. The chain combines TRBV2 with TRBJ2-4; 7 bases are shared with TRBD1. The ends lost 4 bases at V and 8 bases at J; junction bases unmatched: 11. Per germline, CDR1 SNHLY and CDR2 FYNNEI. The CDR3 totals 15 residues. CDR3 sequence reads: CASSGEGADRYIQYF. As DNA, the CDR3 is TGTGCCAGCAGTGGTGAGGGGGCAGACCGTTACATTCAGTACTTC. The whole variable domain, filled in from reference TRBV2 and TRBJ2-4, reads EPEVTQTPSHQVTQMGQEVILRCVPISNHLYFYWYRQILGQKVEFLVSFYNNEISEKSEIFDDQFSVERPDGSNFTLKIRSTKLEDSAMYFCASSGEGADRYIQYFGAGTRLSVL.

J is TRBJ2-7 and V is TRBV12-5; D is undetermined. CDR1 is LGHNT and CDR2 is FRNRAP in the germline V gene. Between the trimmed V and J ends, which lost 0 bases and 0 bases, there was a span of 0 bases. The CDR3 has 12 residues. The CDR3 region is CASGLVSYEQYF. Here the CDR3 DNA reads TGTGCTAGTGGTTTGGTCTCCTACGAGCAGTACTTC.

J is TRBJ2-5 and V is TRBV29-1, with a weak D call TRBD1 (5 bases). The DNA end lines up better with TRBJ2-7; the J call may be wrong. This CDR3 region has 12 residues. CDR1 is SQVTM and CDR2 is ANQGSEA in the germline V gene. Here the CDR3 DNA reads TGCAGCGTTGTTGGACCAGGGTACGAGCAGTACTTC. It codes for CSVVGPGYEQYF.

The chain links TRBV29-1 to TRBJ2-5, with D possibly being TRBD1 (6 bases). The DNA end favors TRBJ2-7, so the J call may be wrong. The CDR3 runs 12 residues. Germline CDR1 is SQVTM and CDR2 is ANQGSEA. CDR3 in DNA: TGCAGCGTTGTTGAGGACAGCTACGAGCAGTACTTC. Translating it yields CSVVEDSYEQYF.

The CDR3: CASSPDSGNEQFF. Here the CDR3 DNA reads TGTGCCAGCAGCCCGGACAGCGGGAATGAGCAGTTCTTC. The V call is TRBV5-6, the J call TRBJ2-1; the D gene could be TRBD1 or TRBD2 (6 bases each). The CDR3 is 13 amino acids. Trimming took 4 bases from V and 7 from J, leaving 12 bases between them. Germline values: CDR1 SGHDT, CDR2 YYEEEE.

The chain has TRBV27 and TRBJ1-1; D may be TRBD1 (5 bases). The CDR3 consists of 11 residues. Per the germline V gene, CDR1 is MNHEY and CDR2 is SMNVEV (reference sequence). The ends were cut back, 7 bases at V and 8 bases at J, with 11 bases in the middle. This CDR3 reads CASTSNREAFF. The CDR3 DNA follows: TGTGCCAGCACCTCAAACAGGGAAGCTTTCTTT.

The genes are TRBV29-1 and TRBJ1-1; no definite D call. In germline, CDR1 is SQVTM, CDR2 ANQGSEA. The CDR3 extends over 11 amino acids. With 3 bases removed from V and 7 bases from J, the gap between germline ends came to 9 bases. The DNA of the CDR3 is TGCAGCGTTGAGGGTCTAAATGAAGCTTTCTTT. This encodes CSVEGLNEAFF.

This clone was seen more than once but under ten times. Here the CDR3 reads CASSYSDRGYEQFF. Here the CDR3 DNA reads TGTGCCAGCAGTTACTCCGATCGGGGATATGAGCAGTTCTTC. V is TRBV6-5 and J is TRBJ2-1; tentative D call: TRBD2 (5 bases). Trimming shortened V by 0 bases and J by 8 bases, and 11 bases separated the two germline ends. This CDR3 region has 14 residues. Germline loops: CDR1 MNHEY, CDR2 SVGAGI.

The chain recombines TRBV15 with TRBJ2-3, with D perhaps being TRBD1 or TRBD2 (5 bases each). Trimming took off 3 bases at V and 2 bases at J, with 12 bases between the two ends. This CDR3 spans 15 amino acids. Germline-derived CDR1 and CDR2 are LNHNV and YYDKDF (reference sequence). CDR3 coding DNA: TGTGCCACCAGCAGGGACCGGGGCCCCACAGATACGCAGTATTTT. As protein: CATSRDRGPTDTQYF.

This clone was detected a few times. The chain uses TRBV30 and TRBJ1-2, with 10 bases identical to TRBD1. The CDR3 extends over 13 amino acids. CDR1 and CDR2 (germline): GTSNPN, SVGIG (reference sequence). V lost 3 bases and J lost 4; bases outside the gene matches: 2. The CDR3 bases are TGTGCCTGGAGGGGACAGGGGAGCTATGGCTACACCTTC. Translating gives CAWRGQGSYGYTF.

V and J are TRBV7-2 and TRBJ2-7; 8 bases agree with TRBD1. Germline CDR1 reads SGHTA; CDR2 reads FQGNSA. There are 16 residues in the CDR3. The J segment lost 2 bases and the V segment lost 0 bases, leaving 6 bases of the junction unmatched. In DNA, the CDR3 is TGTGCCAGCAGCTTAGCTCCTCAGGGGGCGACCTACGAGCAGTACTTC. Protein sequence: CASSLAPQGATYEQYF.

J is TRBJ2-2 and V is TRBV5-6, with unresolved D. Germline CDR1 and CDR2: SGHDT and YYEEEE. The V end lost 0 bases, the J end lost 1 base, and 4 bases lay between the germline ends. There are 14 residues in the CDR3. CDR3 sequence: CASSLDRNTGELFF. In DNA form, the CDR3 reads TGTGCCAGCAGCTTGGACAGGAACACCGGGGAGCTGTTTTTT.

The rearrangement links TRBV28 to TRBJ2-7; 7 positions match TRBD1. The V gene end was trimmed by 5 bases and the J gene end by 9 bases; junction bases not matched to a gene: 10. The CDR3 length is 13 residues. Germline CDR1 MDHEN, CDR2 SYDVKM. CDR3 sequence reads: CASSPTGDPGQYF. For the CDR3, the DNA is TGTGCCAGCAGTCCTACAGGGGACCCCGGGCAGTACTTC.

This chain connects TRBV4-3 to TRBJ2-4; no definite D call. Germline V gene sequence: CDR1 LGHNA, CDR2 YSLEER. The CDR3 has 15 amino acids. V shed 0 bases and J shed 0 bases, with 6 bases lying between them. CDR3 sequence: CASSQDGQAKNIQYF. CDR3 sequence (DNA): TGCGCCAGCAGCCAAGATGGGCAAGCCAAAAACATTCAGTACTTC.

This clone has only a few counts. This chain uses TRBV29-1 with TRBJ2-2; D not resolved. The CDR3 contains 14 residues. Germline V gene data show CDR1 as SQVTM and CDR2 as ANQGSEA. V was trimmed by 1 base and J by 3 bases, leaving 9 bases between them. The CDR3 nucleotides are TGCAGCGTTGAAGGGTTAACCGACACCGGGGAGCTGTTTTTT. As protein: CSVEGLTDTGELFF.

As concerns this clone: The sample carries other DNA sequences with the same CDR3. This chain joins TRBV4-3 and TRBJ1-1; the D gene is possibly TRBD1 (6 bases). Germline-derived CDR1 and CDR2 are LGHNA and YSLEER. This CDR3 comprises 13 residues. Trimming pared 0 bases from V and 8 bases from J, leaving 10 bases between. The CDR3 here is CASSQDGGTEAFF. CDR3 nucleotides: TGCGCCAGCAGCCAAGATGGGGGGACAGAAGCTTTCTTT.

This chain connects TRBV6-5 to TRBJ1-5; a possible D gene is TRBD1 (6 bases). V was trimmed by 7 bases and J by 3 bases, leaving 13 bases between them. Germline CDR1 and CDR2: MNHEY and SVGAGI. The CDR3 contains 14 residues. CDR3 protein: CASNPGHTNQPQHF. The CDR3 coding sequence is TGTGCCAGCAACCCGGGACATACCAATCAGCCCCAGCATTTT.

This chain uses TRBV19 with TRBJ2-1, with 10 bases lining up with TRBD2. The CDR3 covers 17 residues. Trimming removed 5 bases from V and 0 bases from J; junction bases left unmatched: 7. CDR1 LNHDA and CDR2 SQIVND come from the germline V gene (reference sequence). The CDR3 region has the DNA TGTGCCAGTAGTTACCTAGCGGGGGAAAGCTCCTACAATGAGCAGTTCTTC. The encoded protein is CASSYLAGESSYNEQFF.

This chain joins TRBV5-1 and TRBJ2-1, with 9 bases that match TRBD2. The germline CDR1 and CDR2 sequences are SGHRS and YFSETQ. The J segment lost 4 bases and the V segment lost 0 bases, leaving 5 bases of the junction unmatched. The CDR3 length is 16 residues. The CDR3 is CASSLVASGDYNEQFF. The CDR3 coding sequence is TGCGCCAGCAGCTTGGTTGCTAGCGGGGATTACAATGAGCAGTTCTTC.

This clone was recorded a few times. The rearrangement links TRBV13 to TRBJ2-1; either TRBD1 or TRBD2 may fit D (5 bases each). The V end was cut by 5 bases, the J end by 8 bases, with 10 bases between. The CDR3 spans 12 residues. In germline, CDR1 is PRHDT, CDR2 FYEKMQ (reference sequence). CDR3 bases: TGTGCCAGCAGCCGGGACCGAGATGAGCAGTTCTTC. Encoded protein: CASSRDRDEQFF.

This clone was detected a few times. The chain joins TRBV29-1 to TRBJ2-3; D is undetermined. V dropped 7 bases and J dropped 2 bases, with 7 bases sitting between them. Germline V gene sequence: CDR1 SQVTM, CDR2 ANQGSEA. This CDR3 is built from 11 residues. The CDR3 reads CSGAFTDTQYF. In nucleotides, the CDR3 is TGCAGCGGGGCCTTCACAGATACGCAGTATTTT.

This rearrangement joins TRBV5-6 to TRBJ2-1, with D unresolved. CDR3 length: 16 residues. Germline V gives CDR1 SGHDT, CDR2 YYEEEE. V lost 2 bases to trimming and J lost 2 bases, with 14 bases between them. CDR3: CASSFESAGPYNEQFF. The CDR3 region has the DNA TGTGCCAGCAGCTTTGAGTCGGCTGGGCCCTACAATGAGCAGTTCTTC.

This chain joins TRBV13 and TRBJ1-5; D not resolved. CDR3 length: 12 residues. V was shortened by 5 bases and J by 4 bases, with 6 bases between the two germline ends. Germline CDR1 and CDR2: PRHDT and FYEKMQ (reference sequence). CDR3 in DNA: TGTGCCAGCAGCCTACAGAATCAGCCCCAGCATTTT. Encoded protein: CASSLQNQPQHF.

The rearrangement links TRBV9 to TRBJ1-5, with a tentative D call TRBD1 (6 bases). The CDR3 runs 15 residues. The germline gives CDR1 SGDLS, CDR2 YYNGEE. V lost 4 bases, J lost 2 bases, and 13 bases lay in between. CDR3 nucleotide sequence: TGTGCCAGCAGCTCCCAGGGGCAGGGCAATCAGCCCCAGCATTTT. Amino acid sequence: CASSSQGQGNQPQHF.

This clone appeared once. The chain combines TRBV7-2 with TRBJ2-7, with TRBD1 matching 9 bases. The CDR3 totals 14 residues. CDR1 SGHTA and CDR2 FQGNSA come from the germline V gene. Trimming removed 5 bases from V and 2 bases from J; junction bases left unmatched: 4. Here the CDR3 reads CASSQGQGPYEQYF. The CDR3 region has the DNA TGTGCCAGCAGCCAGGGACAGGGACCCTACGAGCAGTACTTC. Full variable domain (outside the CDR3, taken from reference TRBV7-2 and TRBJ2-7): GAGVSQSPSNKVTEKGKDVELRCDPISGHTALYWYRQSLGQGLEFLIYFQGNSAPDKSGLPSDRFSAERTGGSVSTLTIQRTQQEDSAVYLCASSQGQGPYEQYFGPGTRLTVT.

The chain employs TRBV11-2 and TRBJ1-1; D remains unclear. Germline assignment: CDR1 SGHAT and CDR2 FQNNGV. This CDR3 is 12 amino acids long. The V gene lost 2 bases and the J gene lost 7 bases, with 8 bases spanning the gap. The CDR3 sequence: CASSLIPGEAFF. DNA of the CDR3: TGTGCCAGCAGCTTAATCCCCGGTGAAGCTTTCTTT.